Listed below are T cell receptor beta chains from one sample, sequenced in a study of cytomegalovirus exposure and HLA in healthy donors. TCRdb keeps only in-frame clones here, not all; method: immunoSEQ multiplex PCR. The sample holds 150,000 to 200,000 clones, approximately 67% seen once. Sequencing was carried out using PBMCs. These receptor sequences come from a man aged 40-55 years in good health and CMV-seronegative. Both conserved end residues are part of each CDR3. D genes are given only for firm matches. The size field is filled for only some rows; it gives once, few, many or a size class.

v_gene	abundance	d_gene	j_gene	CDR3aa	CDR3nt
TRBV7-9	.	TRBD1	TRBJ2-7	CASSPRTGGAYEQYF	TGTGCCAGCAGCCCCCGGACAGGGGGGGCCTACGAGCAGTACTTC
TRBV29-1	.	TRBD2	TRBJ2-3	CSGRGLADTQYF	TGCAGCGGTCGCGGACTAGCAGATACGCAGTATTTT
TRBV6-6	.	TRBD2	TRBJ2-7	CASSFEREGLEQYF	TGTGCCAGCAGTTTCGAGCGGGAGGGCTTAGAGCAGTACTTC
TRBV10-3	.	TRBD2	TRBJ2-3	CAIRRTSGGVTDTQYF	TGTGCCATCAGACGGACTAGCGGGGGGGTCACAGATACGCAGTATTTT
TRBV7-2	.	TRBD1	TRBJ1-2	CASSLVGTGNLGYGYTF	TGTGCCAGCAGCTTAGTGGGGACAGGGAATTTGGGCTATGGCTACACCTTC
TRBV5-1	few	.	TRBJ1-1	CASSLRGARTEAFF	TGCGCCAGCAGCTTGCGGGGGGCGAGGACTGAAGCTTTCTTT
TRBV5-5	once	.	TRBJ1-5	CASSSSWGLNQPQHF	TGTGCCAGCAGCTCGAGCTGGGGGCTTAATCAGCCCCAGCATTTT
TRBV7-2	few	TRBD1	TRBJ2-6	CASSFRGRGANVLTF	TGTGCCAGCAGCTTCAGGGGGCGTGGGGCCAACGTCCTGACTTTC
TRBV5-8	.	.	TRBJ2-7	CASTRRGEQYF	TGTGCCAGCACCCGACGGGGAGAGCAGTACTTC
TRBV7-2	few	.	TRBJ1-1	CASSPRQQAIGTEAFF	TGTGCCAGCAGCCCCCGGCAACAGGCAATTGGGACTGAAGCTTTCTTT
TRBV7-9	.	TRBD2	TRBJ2-5	CASSLPSSGFIETQYF	TGTGCCAGCAGCTTGCCGTCTAGCGGGTTTATAGAGACCCAGTACTTC
TRBV30	.	.	TRBJ1-1	CAWKGGAGSAFF	TGTGCCTGGAAAGGCGGTGCGGGCTCGGCTTTCTTT
TRBV28	once	TRBD2	TRBJ2-1	CASKGGLAGKQQFF	TGTGCCAGCAAGGGGGGACTAGCGGGTAAACAGCAGTTCTTC
TRBV5-6	.	TRBD2	TRBJ2-1	CASSLGAGGVDEQFF	TGTGCCAGCAGCTTGGGGGCGGGGGGGGTTGATGAGCAGTTCTTC
TRBV28	.	TRBD1	TRBJ1-5	CASSPGQGHQPQHF	TGTGCCAGCAGCCCGGGACAGGGGCACCAGCCCCAGCATTTT
TRBV11-3	.	TRBD1	TRBJ1-2	CASTQGYGYTF	TGTGCCAGCACACAGGGGTATGGCTACACCTTC
TRBV15	.	TRBD1	TRBJ1-2	CATSTGQGRKSYGYTF	TGTGCCACCAGCACCGGACAGGGAAGAAAAAGCTATGGCTACACCTTC
TRBV7-2	few	.	TRBJ2-7	CASSLARGEEEQYF	TGTGCCAGCAGCTTAGCGCGAGGGGAGGAAGAGCAGTACTTC
TRBV7-8	.	TRBD2	TRBJ2-2	CASSPEGSSGGFHTGELFF	TGTGCCAGCAGCCCAGAGGGGTCTAGCGGGGGGTTCCACACCGGGGAGCTGTTTTTT
TRBV25-1	.	TRBD2	TRBJ2-7	CASSGAGVVYEQYF	TGTGCCAGCAGTGGGGCGGGGGTCGTCTACGAGCAGTACTTC
TRBV7-9	.	TRBD2	TRBJ2-7	CASSPRGGQDEQYF	TGTGCCAGCAGCCCCCGGGGGGGGCAGGATGAGCAGTACTTC
TRBV2	few	.	TRBJ2-2	CASSTQGGGNTGELFF	TGTGCCAGCAGTACCCAAGGGGGGGGGAACACCGGGGAGCTGTTTTTT
TRBV6-5	.	TRBD2	TRBJ2-1	CASSTSGGYNEQFF	TGTGCCAGCAGTACTAGCGGGGGGTACAATGAGCAGTTCTTC
TRBV6-4	.	.	TRBJ2-2	CASSVVGGTGELFF	TGTGCCAGCAGTGTTGTAGGGGGCACCGGGGAGCTGTTTTTT
TRBV19	few	.	TRBJ2-3	CASNAALRGWGTDTQYF	TGTGCCAGTAACGCCGCCCTTCGGGGATGGGGCACAGATACGCAGTATTTT
TRBV6-5	.	.	TRBJ1-1	CASSYGSAEAFF	TGTGCCAGCAGTTACGGGAGTGCTGAAGCTTTCTTT
TRBV2	few	TRBD1	TRBJ2-7	CASSYPTGWDEQYF	TGTGCCAGCAGTTACCCGACAGGGTGGGACGAGCAGTACTTC
TRBV6-5	.	.	TRBJ1-6	CASSYAGLNSPLHF	TGTGCCAGCAGTTATGCGGGGCTAAATTCACCCCTCCACTTT
TRBV10-1	.	TRBD1	TRBJ1-4	CASLTGLGEKLFF	TGCGCCAGCCTGACAGGGTTGGGGGAAAAACTGTTTTTT
TRBV6-4	.	TRBD1	TRBJ2-2	CASSGDRAGTGELFF	TGTGCCAGCAGCGGTGACAGGGCTGGCACCGGGGAGCTGTTTTTT
TRBV6-6	once	TRBD2	TRBJ2-5	CASRLSRGEQETQYF	TGTGCCAGCAGACTTTCCCGGGGGGAGCAAGAGACCCAGTACTTC
TRBV2	.	TRBD1	TRBJ2-2	CASKGQGLGTGELFF	TGTGCCAGCAAGGGACAGGGACTTGGCACCGGGGAGCTGTTTTTT
TRBV6-1	.	.	TRBJ1-2	CASSEGEGASGYGYTF	TGTGCCAGCAGTGAAGGAGAGGGAGCTTCCGGCTATGGCTACACCTTC
TRBV6-1	once	TRBD1	TRBJ2-2	CASNFAQGGTGELFF	TGTGCCAGCAACTTCGCACAGGGGGGAACCGGGGAGCTGTTTTTT
TRBV6-5	few	.	TRBJ2-7	CASSPSTGSGYEQYF	TGTGCCAGCAGTCCTTCGACCGGGAGCGGCTACGAGCAGTACTTC
TRBV2	.	.	TRBJ1-2	CASIGGVNTNYGYTF	TGTGCCAGCATCGGGGGGGTAAACACTAACTATGGCTACACCTTC
TRBV14	.	.	TRBJ1-3	CASSQDRGTIRYF	TGTGCCAGCAGCCAAGATAGGGGAACTATACGGTATTTT
TRBV5-1	.	.	TRBJ2-3	CASSSTGINGPDTQYF	TGCGCCAGCAGCTCGACAGGAATCAACGGACCAGATACGCAGTATTTT
TRBV28	.	.	TRBJ2-1	CASSSAYNEQFF	TGTGCCAGCAGTTCAGCCTACAATGAGCAGTTCTTC
TRBV5-1	.	TRBD2	TRBJ2-3	CASSLVRGLAGAGGHTDTQYF	TGCGCCAGCAGCTTGGTTAGGGGACTAGCGGGAGCAGGGGGACACACAGATACGCAGTATTTT
TRBV20-1	.	.	TRBJ2-5	CSASLETQYF	TGCAGTGCTAGTCTGGAGACCCAGTACTTC
TRBV2	.	.	TRBJ1-5	CASSEGEANQPQHF	TGTGCCAGCAGTGAAGGGGAGGCCAATCAGCCCCAGCATTTT
TRBV19	.	TRBD2	TRBJ2-1	CASSFGLAGYNEQFF	TGTGCCAGTAGTTTTGGACTAGCGGGCTACAATGAGCAGTTCTTC
TRBV19	once	TRBD1	TRBJ2-1	CASSGRDGQGVNEQFF	TGTGCCAGTAGTGGGAGAGACGGACAGGGGGTGAATGAGCAGTTCTTC
TRBV7-9	.	TRBD1	TRBJ1-5	CASSLGDSGNQPQHF	TGTGCCAGCAGCTTAGGGGACAGTGGGAATCAGCCCCAGCATTTT
TRBV4-2	.	TRBD2	TRBJ2-7	CASSHNEGRTSGAQNSYEQYF	TGTGCCAGCAGCCATAACGAGGGTAGGACTAGCGGGGCACAAAACTCCTACGAGCAGTACTTC
TRBV7-3	.	.	TRBJ2-7	CASSLSGGTSYEQYF	TGTGCCAGCAGCTTAAGTGGCGGTACGTCCTACGAGCAGTACTTC
TRBV11-2	.	.	TRBJ1-1	CASRHTMGTEAFF	TGTGCCAGCAGGCACACTATGGGCACTGAAGCTTTCTTT
TRBV4-3	.	.	TRBJ2-1	CASSQVPVGSYNEQFF	TGCGCCAGCAGCCAAGTACCTGTCGGGTCTTACAATGAGCAGTTCTTC
TRBV7-2	.	TRBD2	TRBJ2-1	CASSFSLAGGPREQFF	TGTGCCAGCAGCTTCTCACTAGCGGGAGGGCCTAGGGAGCAGTTCTTC
TRBV19	.	.	TRBJ2-7	CASSRQGGHVDEQYF	TGTGCCAGTAGTCGACAGGGAGGTCACGTCGACGAGCAGTACTTC
TRBV18	.	TRBD2	TRBJ2-5	CASSPGTSQETQYF	TGTGCCAGCTCACCAGGGACTAGCCAGGAGACCCAGTACTTC
TRBV6-5	.	.	TRBJ1-1	CASSLIEVGNTEAFF	TGTGCCAGCAGTCTAATTGAAGTCGGGAACACTGAAGCTTTCTTT